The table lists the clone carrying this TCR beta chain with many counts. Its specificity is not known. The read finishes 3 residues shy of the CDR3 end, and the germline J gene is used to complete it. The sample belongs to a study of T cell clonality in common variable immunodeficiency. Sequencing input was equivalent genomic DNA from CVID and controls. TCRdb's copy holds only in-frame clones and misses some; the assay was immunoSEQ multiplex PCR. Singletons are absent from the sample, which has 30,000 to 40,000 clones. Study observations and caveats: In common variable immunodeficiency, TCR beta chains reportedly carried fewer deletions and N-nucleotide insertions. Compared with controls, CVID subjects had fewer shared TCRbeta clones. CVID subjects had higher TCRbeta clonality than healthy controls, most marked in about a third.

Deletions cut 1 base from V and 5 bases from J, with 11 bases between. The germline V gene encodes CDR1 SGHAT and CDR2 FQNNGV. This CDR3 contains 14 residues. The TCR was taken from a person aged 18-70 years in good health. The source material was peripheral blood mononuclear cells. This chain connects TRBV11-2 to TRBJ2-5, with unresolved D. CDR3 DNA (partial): TGTGCCAGCAGCTTAGGGGCCTCCAGGGAGACC. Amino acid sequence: CASSLGASRET. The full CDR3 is CASSLGASRETQYF.